This TCR beta chain was retrieved from a study of T cells after yellow fever vaccination. Study summary: Fractions of limited cellularity were prepared by means of SMART-Seq v4 Ultra Low Input.

Study-wide findings and caveats: Detected again after the booster were most primary-vaccination clones, at approximately 95% CD4 and about 90% CD8. Only a small proportion of the clonotypes turned up in both the CD4 and the CD8 compartments, likely arising from convergent recombination. On re-exposure, the response was weaker but peaked faster, at day 5 versus 15.

This clonotype turned up a few times. Its antigen remains unknown. V dropped 5 bases and J dropped 0 bases, with 20 bases sitting between them. CDR1 and CDR2 from the germline V gene are SGHAT and FQNNGV. The CDR3 loop spans 17 amino acids. MiXCR was run by TCRdb on the 5' RACE reads, yielding one entry per CDR3 protein. The sample holds 500,000 to 650,000 distinct CDR3 sequences; around 17% are singletons and the top ten take roughly 17%. This sample comprised PBMCs, obtained more than 4 days after the first yellow fever vaccination. This sequence originates from a man aged 18 to 35 who received the YFV17D yellow fever vaccine. The chain joins TRBV11-2 to TRBJ2-7, with D perhaps matching TRBD1 (5 bases). The CDR3 is CASSLRYGTGNSYEQYF. CDR3 nucleotide sequence: TGTGCCAGCAGCCTCCGTTATGGAACAGGAAACTCCTACGAGCAGTACTTC.